The 19 T cell receptor beta chains reported below all come from one sample, sequenced in a study of shared clonotypes between healthy human individuals. Profiling relied on immunoSEQ multiplex PCR, and the TCRdb table lists in-frame clones only, not all of them. The repertoire consists of 2,100,000 or so clones, with about 94% occurring once and the leading ten covering roughly 0.13%. Sequencing used naive CD4+ T cells sorted from blood. Subset specified: CD45RA+ positively selected. These receptors were collected from a man aged 18 to 35 in good health.

J is TRBJ1-5 and V is TRBV6-1; tentatively, D is TRBD1 (6 bases). Germline V gene data show CDR1 as MNHNS and CDR2 as SASEGT. The CDR3 is 15 amino acids. V lost 5 bases, J lost 3 bases, and 14 bases lay in between. CDR3 DNA: TGTGCCAGCAGTCTACAGGGTTCCGACAATCAGCCCCAGCATTTT. It encodes CASSLQGSDNQPQHF.

V and J are TRBV7-9 and TRBJ1-4; no reliable D call. Germline assignment: CDR1 SEHNR and CDR2 FQNEAQ (reference sequence). V lost 3 bases and J lost 8, with 10 bases in between. CDR3 length: 13 amino acids. CDR3 sequence (DNA): TGTGCCAGCAGCTTCGTTCCTCCAGAAAAACTGTTTTTT. Residues: CASSFVPPEKLFF.

The J gene is TRBJ2-1, the V gene TRBV5-1; no firm D call. Germline CDR1 SGHRS, CDR2 YFSETQ. Trimming removed 0 bases at V and 2 bases at J, with 6 bases between. CDR3 size: 14 residues. The CDR3 spells CASSLEVAYNEQFF. CDR3 in DNA: TGCGCCAGCAGCTTGGAGGTCGCCTACAATGAGCAGTTCTTC.

The V call is TRBV11-2, the J call TRBJ1-2; unclear D gene. V lost 3 bases and J lost 0, with 8 bases in between. The CDR3 contains 14 residues. The V gene's germline CDR1 is SGHAT and CDR2 FQNNGV. CDR3 amino acids: CASSFRTANYGYTF. The DNA of the CDR3 is TGTGCCAGCAGCTTTCGAACAGCTAACTATGGCTACACCTTC.

For this clone: Other DNA sequences in this specimen translate into the identical CDR3. The chain joins TRBV19 to TRBJ1-6; no reliable D call. This CDR3 has 13 residues. The germline gives CDR1 LNHDA, CDR2 SQIVND (reference sequence). V was pared by 6 bases and J by 3 bases, with 6 bases between. The CDR3 is CASRGVYNSPLHF. CDR3 in DNA: TGTGCCAGTAGGGGAGTCTATAATTCACCCCTCCACTTT.

The gene calls are TRBV5-1 and TRBJ1-1, with D possibly matching TRBD1 (6 bases). From germline, CDR1 is SGHRS and CDR2 YFSETQ. CDR3 size: 12 residues. V lost 4 bases and J 3 bases, leaving 7 bases between the germline ends. CDR3 DNA: TGCGCCAGCAGCCAGGGGTACACTGAAGCTTTCTTT. Its protein product is CASSQGYTEAFF.

Concerning this clone: A read error may account for a junction end that differs from germline. The genes are TRBV5-4 and TRBJ1-6, with 10 positions matching TRBD1. The CDR3 runs 19 residues. Germline assignment: CDR1 SGHNT and CDR2 YYREEE (reference sequence). Written as DNA, the CDR3 is TGTGCCAGCAGCTTGTCAGGGGACAGGGGAGCCTCCTTTAATTCACCCCTCCACTTT. Its protein is CASSLSGDRGASFNSPLHF.

The CDR3 DNA sequence: TGTGCCTGGGGACTAGCGGGAGGGCAAGAGCAGTACTTC. Translation gives CAWGLAGGQEQYF. The V call is TRBV30, the J call TRBJ2-7; 15 bases agree with TRBD2. Germline values: CDR1 GTSNPN, CDR2 SVGIG (reference sequence). The V segment lost 5 bases and the J segment 7 bases; nucleotides outside the gene matches: 3. This CDR3 comprises 13 residues.

Comment on this clone: The sample carries other DNA sequences with the same CDR3. The gene calls are TRBV18 and TRBJ2-7; D perhaps matches TRBD2 (6 bases). CDR3 size: 12 residues. V lost 3 bases and J 4 bases, leaving 7 bases between the germline ends. Germline lookup yields CDR1 KGHSH and CDR2 LQKENI. CDR3 loop: CASSPAGYEQYF. CDR3 in DNA: TGTGCCAGCTCACCGGCGGGATACGAGCAGTACTTC.

J is TRBJ2-7 and V is TRBV5-1; D is unresolved. The length of the CDR3 is 13 residues. Germline V gene data show CDR1 as SGHRS and CDR2 as YFSETQ. V lost 2 bases, J lost 6 bases, and 12 bases lay in between. The CDR3 reads CASSFDTVREQYF. The CDR3, as DNA: TGCGCCAGCAGCTTCGACACAGTACGCGAGCAGTACTTC.

J is TRBJ2-7 and V is TRBV18, with TRBD2 as a possible D gene (6 bases). Germline CDR1 is KGHSH and CDR2 is LQKENI. The CDR3 runs to 14 residues. V was cut by 6 bases and J by 3 bases, with 15 bases left in between. The CDR3 loop is CASSPRREHYEQYF. The CDR3 bases are TGTGCCAGCTCGCCCAGGAGGGAGCACTACGAGCAGTACTTC.

The chain joins TRBV6-5 to TRBJ2-3; maybe TRBD2 (6 bases). The CDR3 sequence is 14 residues long. V was pared by 6 bases and J by 2 bases, with 12 bases between. CDR1 is MNHEY and CDR2 is SVGAGI in the germline V gene. The CDR3 protein is CASSRDFFTDTQYF. In nucleotides, the CDR3 is TGTGCCAGCAGCCGGGACTTCTTCACAGATACGCAGTATTTT.

The chain is built from TRBV5-1 and TRBJ1-3; D not resolved. Trimming took 4 bases from V and 2 from J, leaving 10 bases between them. From germline, CDR1 is SGHRS and CDR2 YFSETQ. CDR3 length: 14 residues. CDR3 region: CASSADLPGNTIYF. CDR3 sequence (DNA): TGCGCCAGCAGCGCGGACTTACCTGGAAACACCATATATTTT.

The chain recombines TRBV5-8 with TRBJ2-5, with 7 bases identical to TRBD1. With 4 bases clipped from V and 13 bases from J, the junction kept 7 bases outside the gene matches. The CDR3 runs 11 residues. CDR1 is SGHTS, CDR2 YDEGEE, per germline. For the CDR3, the DNA is TGTGCCAGCAGCCCTACAGGGGTCCTGTACTTC. Amino acid sequence: CASSPTGVLYF.

The V call is TRBV10-3, the J call TRBJ2-7; D gene ambiguous. In germline, CDR1 is ENHRY, CDR2 SYGVKD. The V end lost 3 bases, the J end lost 6 bases, and 6 bases lay between the germline ends. The CDR3 is made up of 11 amino acids. As DNA, the CDR3 is TGTGCCATCAGTGATCTAGTCGAGCAGTACTTC. Its protein is CAISDLVEQYF.

This chain's CDR3 is CASKTGGSTDTQYF. CDR3 DNA: TGTGCCTCCAAAACAGGGGGGAGCACAGATACGCAGTATTTT. The gene calls are TRBV7-3 and TRBJ2-3; the match to TRBD1 covers 8 bases. Germline V gene lookup returns CDR1 SGHTA and CDR2 FQGTGA. V was pared by 11 bases and J by 0 bases, with 7 bases of the junction left unmatched. The CDR3 length is 14 residues.

The J gene is TRBJ2-5, the V gene TRBV7-2, with D possibly called TRBD1 or TRBD2 (5 bases each). This CDR3 has 14 amino acids. The V gene's germline CDR1 is SGHTA and CDR2 FQGNSA. The V gene lost 6 bases and the J gene lost 4 bases, with 15 bases spanning the gap. The CDR3 region is CASSQQRGPETQYF. The CDR3 DNA is TGTGCCAGCAGTCAACAGAGGGGTCCAGAGACCCAGTACTTC. Combining the CDR3 with reference TRBV7-2 and TRBJ2-5 gives the whole variable domain GAGVSQSPSNKVTEKGKDVELRCDPISGHTALYWYRQSLGQGLEFLIYFQGNSAPDKSGLPSDRFSAERTGGSVSTLTIQRTQQEDSAVYLCASSQQRGPETQYFGPGTRLLVL.

The V gene is TRBV29-1, the J gene TRBJ2-1; D may be TRBD2 (6 bases). The germline V and J ends were trimmed by 6 bases and 9 bases, with 18 bases remaining between them. This CDR3 region has 13 residues. Looked up from germline, CDR1 is SQVTM and CDR2 is ANQGSEA. CDR3 loop: CSVDTGSGVEQFF. CDR3 bases: TGCAGCGTCGACACCGGATCGGGGGTTGAGCAGTTCTTC.

J is TRBJ2-3 and V is TRBV4-2; 14 bases are a match to TRBD2. Germline V gives CDR1 LGHNA, CDR2 YNFKEQ. The CDR3 contains 17 residues. V was clipped by 4 bases and J by 6 bases; unmatched bases: 9. In nucleotides, the CDR3 is TGTGCCAGCAGCCGACAGACTAGCGGGGGGGGATCCGATACGCAGTATTTT. Its protein is CASSRQTSGGGSDTQYF.